A selection of T cell receptor beta chains follows, all from one sample in a study of cytomegalovirus exposure and HLA in healthy donors. The protocol was immunoSEQ multiplex PCR, while the TCRdb copy is restricted to in-frame clones and leaves out a portion. Its table records 85,000 to 90,000 clones. Sequenced: PBMCs. The receptors come from a man in his fifties in good health and CMV-seropositive. CDR3s include the opening cysteine and the closing phenylalanine or tryptophan.

J gene	V gene	CDR3 protein
TRBJ1-1	TRBV11-2	CASSFSENTEAFF
TRBJ1-1	TRBV18	CASSPPGGGNTEAFF
TRBJ1-3	TRBV7-9	CASSLWHRGRSGNTIYF
TRBJ2-7	TRBV5-8	CASSLPDRGYDEQYF
TRBJ1-3	TRBV11-3	CASSPGTARGNTIYF
TRBJ1-2	TRBV6-5	CASGTGDGYTF
TRBJ1-5	TRBV5-4	CASSAGGQSNQPQHF
TRBJ2-7	TRBV10-3	CAISVTGSYEQYF
TRBJ1-2	TRBV4-3	CASSQGTANYGYTF
TRBJ2-1	TRBV19	CASSIQGLGEQFF
TRBJ2-1	TRBV9	CASSVEAGRGEQFF
TRBJ2-7	TRBV9	CASSATSRVYEQYF
TRBJ1-2	TRBV5-4	CASSSTGGSYGYTF
TRBJ1-2	TRBV18	CASSAQTRDSANGYTF
TRBJ1-3	TRBV11-3	CASSPRDRSSGNTIYF
TRBJ1-2	TRBV28	CASSTGGWSYGYTF
TRBJ1-2	TRBV25-1	CASSAGVDGYTF
TRBJ2-1	TRBV6-4	CASSDPLAGSSDNEQFF
TRBJ1-1	TRBV9	CASSAAGYGTEAFF
TRBJ1-5	TRBV5-6	CASSLELNQPQHF
TRBJ1-1	TRBV4-3	CASSQGPRNTEAFF
TRBJ1-5	TRBV7-9	CASSLDSSGRQPQHF
TRBJ2-3	TRBV9	CASSVGLRRATDTQYF
TRBJ1-2	TRBV7-2	CASSPGRGQLNYGYTF
TRBJ2-3	TRBV4-2	CASSQGGGTDTQYF
TRBJ2-4	TRBV7-2	CASSSQTSGRGGNIQYF
TRBJ2-7	TRBV19	CASGKGQQIYEQYF
TRBJ1-2	TRBV27	CASSHTEGGYGYTF
TRBJ2-3	TRBV5-4	CASSLVESTDTQYF
TRBJ1-1	TRBV9	CASSPTRNTEAFF
TRBJ2-1	TRBV28	CASSSPQGGNEQFF
TRBJ1-1	TRBV5-5	CASSWRVGQSEAFF
TRBJ1-2	TRBV5-5	CASSPPGLANYGYTF
TRBJ2-2	TRBV15	CATEETSGSLGELFF
TRBJ2-4	TRBV7-9	CASSLGGLGNIQYF
TRBJ2-5	TRBV11-2	CASSREQGAQETQYF
TRBJ2-3	TRBV9	CASSAPQGADTQYF
TRBJ1-2	TRBV6-1	CASITTGGGYYGYTF
TRBJ1-1	TRBV15	CATSSAGQSNTEAFF
TRBJ1-1	TRBV30	CAWSRGGPADTEAFF
TRBJ2-1	TRBV27	CASSLLAGGYNEQFF